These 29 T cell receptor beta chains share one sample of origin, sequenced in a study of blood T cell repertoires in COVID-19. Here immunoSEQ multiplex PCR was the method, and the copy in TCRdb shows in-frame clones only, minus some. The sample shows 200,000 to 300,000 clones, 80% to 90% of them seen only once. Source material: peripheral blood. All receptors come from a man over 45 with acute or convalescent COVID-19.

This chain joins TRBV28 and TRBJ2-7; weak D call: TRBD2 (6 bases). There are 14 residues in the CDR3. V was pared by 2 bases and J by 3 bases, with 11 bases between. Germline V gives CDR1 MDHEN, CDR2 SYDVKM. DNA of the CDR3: TGTGCCAGCAGTTTACCGGGACTCATCTACGAGCAGTACTTC. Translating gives CASSLPGLIYEQYF.

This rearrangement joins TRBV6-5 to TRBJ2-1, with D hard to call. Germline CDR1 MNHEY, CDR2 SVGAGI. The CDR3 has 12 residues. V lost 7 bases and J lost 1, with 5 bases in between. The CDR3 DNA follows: TGTGCCAGCACCATGTCCTACAATGAGCAGTTCTTC. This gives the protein CASTMSYNEQFF.

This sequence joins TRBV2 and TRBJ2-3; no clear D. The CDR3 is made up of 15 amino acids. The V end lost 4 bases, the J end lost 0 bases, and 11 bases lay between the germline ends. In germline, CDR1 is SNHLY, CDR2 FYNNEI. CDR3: CASSGGSTSTDTQYF. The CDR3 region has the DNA TGTGCCAGCAGTGGAGGCTCAACTAGCACAGATACGCAGTATTTT.

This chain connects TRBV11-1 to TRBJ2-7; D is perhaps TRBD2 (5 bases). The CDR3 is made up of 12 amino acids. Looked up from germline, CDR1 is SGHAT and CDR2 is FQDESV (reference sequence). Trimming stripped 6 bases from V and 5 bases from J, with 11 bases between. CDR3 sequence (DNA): TGTGCCAGCAGTCAAGCGGATAACGAGCAGTACTTC. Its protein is CASSQADNEQYF.

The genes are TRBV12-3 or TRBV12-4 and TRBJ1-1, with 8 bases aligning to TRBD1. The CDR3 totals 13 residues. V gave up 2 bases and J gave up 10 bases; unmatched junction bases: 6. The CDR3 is CASSLRQGMGAFF. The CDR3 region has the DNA TGTGCCAGCAGTTTACGACAGGGGATGGGAGCTTTCTTT.

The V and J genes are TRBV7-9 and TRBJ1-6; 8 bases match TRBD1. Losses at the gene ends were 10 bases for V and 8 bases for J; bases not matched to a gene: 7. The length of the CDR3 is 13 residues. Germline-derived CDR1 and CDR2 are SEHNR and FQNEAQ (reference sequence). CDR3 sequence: CAISDRDYSPLHF. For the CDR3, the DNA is TGTGCCATTTCGGACAGGGACTATTCACCCCTCCACTTT. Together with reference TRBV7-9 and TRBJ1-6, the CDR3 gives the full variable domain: DTGVSQNPRHKITKRGQNVTFRCDPISEHNRLYWYRQTLGQGPEFLTYFQNEAQLEKSRLLSDRFSAERPKGSFSTLEIQRTEQGDSAMYLCAISDRDYSPLHFGNGTRLTVT.

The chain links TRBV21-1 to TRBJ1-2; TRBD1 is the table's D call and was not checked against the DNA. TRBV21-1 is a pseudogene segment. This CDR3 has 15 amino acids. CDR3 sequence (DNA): TGTGCCAGCAGCAAAACAGGGGCCTTTAACTATGGCTACACCTTC. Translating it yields CASSKTGAFNYGYTF.

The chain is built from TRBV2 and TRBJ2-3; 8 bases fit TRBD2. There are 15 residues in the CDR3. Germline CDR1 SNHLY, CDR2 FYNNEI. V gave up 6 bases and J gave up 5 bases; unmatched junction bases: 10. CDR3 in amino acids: CASRVAGLLLDTQYF. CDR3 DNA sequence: TGTGCCAGCAGGGTAGCGGGGCTCCTCTTAGATACGCAGTATTTT. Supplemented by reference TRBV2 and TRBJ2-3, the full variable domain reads EPEVTQTPSHQVTQMGQEVILRCVPISNHLYFYWYRQILGQKVEFLVSFYNNEISEKSEIFDDQFSVERPDGSNFTLKIRSTKLEDSAMYFCASRVAGLLLDTQYFGPGTRLTVL.

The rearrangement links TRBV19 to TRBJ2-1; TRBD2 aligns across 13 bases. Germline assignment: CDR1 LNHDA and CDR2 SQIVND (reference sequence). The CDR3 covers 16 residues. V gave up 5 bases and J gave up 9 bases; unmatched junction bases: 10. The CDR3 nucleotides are TGTGCCAGTAGTCCATGGACTAGCGGGAGTGTGGGTGAGCAGTTCTTC. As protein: CASSPWTSGSVGEQFF.

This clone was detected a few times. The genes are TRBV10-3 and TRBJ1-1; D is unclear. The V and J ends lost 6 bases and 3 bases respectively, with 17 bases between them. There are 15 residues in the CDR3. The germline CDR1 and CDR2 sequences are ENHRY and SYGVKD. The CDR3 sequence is CAIRERGDLDTEAFF. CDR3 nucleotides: TGTGCCATCAGGGAGCGCGGAGACTTGGACACTGAAGCTTTCTTT.

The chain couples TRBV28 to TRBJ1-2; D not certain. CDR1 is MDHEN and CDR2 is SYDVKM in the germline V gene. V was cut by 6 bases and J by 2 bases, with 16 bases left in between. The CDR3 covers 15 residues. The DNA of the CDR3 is TGTGCCAGCAGCCAAAGCCCCATGGAGAACTATGGCTACACCTTC. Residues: CASSQSPMENYGYTF.

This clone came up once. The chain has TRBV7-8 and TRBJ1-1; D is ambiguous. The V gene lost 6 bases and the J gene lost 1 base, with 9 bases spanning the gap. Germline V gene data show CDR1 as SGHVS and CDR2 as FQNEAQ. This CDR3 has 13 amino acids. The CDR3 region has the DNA TGTGCCAGCAGTCAAACACCGAACACTGAAGCTTTCTTT. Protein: CASSQTPNTEAFF.

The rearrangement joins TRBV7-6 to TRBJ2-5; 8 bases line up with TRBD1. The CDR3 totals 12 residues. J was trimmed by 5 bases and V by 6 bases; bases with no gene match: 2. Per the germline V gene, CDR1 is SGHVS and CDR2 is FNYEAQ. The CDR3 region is CASSYRGETQYF. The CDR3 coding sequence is TGTGCCAGCAGTTACAGGGGGGAGACCCAGTACTTC.

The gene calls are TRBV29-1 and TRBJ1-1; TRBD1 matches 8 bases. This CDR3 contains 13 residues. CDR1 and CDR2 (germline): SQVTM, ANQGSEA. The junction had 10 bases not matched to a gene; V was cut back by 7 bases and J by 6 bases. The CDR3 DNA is TGCAGCGCCGGACAGGGAGGCCTCCCTGAAGCTTTCTTT. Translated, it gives CSAGQGGLPEAFF.

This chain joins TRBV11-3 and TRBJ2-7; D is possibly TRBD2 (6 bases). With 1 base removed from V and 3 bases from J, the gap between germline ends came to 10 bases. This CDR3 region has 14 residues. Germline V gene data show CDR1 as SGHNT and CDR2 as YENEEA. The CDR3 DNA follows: TGTGCCAGCAGCTTAGTAGGGACTTACTACGAGCAGTACTTC. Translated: CASSLVGTYYEQYF. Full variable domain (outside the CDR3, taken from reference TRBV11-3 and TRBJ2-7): EAGVVQSPRYKIIEKKQPVAFWCNPISGHNTLYWYLQNLGQGPELLIRYENEEAVDDSQLPKDRFSAERLKGVDSTLKIQPAELGDSAVYLCASSLVGTYYEQYFGPGTRLTVT.

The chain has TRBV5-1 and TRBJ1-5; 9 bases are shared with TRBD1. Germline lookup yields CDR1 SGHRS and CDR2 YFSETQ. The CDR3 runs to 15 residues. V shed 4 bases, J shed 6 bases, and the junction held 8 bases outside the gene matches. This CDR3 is CASSPLGDRAQPQHF. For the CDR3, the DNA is TGCGCCAGCAGCCCCCTGGGGGACAGGGCTCAGCCCCAGCATTTT.

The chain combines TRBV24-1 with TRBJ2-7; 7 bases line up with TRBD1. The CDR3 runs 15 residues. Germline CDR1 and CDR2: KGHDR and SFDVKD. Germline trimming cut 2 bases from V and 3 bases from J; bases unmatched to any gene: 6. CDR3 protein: CATSDSDRSLYEQYF. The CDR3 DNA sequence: TGTGCCACCAGTGATTCGGACAGGAGCCTCTACGAGCAGTACTTC.

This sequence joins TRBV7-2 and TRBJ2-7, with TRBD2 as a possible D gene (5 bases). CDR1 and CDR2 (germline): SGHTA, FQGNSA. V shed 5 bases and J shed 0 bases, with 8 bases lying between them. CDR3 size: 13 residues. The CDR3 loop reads CASSLGVSYEQYF. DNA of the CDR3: TGTGCCAGCAGCCTGGGAGTCTCCTACGAGCAGTACTTC. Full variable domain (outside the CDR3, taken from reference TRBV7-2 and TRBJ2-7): GAGVSQSPSNKVTEKGKDVELRCDPISGHTALYWYRQSLGQGLEFLIYFQGNSAPDKSGLPSDRFSAERTGGSVSTLTIQRTQQEDSAVYLCASSLGVSYEQYFGPGTRLTVT.

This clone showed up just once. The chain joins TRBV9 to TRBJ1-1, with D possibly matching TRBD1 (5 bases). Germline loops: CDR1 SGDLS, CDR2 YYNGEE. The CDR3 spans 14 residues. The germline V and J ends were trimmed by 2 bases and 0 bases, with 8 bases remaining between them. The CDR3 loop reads CASSVTALNTEAFF. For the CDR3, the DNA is TGTGCCAGCAGCGTGACAGCTTTGAACACTGAAGCTTTCTTT. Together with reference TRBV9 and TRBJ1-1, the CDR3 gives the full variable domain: DSGVTQTPKHLITATGQRVTLRCSPRSGDLSVYWYQQSLDQGLQFLIQYYNGEERAKGNILERFSAQQFPDLHSELNLSSLELGDSALYFCASSVTALNTEAFFGQGTRLTVV.

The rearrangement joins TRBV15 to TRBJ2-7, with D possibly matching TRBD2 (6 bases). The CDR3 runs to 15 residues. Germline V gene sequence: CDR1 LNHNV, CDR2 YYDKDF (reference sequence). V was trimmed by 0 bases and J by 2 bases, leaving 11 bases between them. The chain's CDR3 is CATSRELATAYEQYF. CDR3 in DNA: TGTGCCACCAGCAGAGAGCTAGCGACCGCCTACGAGCAGTACTTC.

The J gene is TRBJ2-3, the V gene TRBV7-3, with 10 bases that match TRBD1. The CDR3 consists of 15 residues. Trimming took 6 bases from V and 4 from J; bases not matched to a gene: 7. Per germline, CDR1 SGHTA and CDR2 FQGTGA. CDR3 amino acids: CASSYTGTGADTQYF. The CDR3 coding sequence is TGTGCCAGCAGTTATACCGGGACAGGGGCAGATACGCAGTATTTT.

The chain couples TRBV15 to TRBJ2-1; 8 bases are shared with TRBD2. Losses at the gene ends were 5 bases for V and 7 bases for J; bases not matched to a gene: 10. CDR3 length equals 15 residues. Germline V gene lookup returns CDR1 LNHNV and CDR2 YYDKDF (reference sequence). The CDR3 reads CATSLGGGRANEQFF. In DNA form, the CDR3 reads TGTGCCACCAGCCTCGGGGGGGGGAGGGCGAATGAGCAGTTCTTC.

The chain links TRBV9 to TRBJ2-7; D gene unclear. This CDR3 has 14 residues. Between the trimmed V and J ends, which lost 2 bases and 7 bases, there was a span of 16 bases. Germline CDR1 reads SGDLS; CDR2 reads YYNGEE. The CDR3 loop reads CASSVGFFTGEQYF. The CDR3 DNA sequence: TGTGCCAGCAGCGTTGGCTTTTTCACGGGTGAGCAGTACTTC.

The CDR3 region is CATSTGGKEPEAFF. The CDR3, as DNA: TGTGCCACCAGCACGGGGGGGAAGGAGCCTGAAGCTTTCTTT. The chain couples TRBV15 to TRBJ1-1; D is perhaps TRBD1 (5 bases). V was pared by 4 bases and J by 6 bases, with 15 bases between. The CDR3 totals 14 residues. Germline assignment: CDR1 LNHNV and CDR2 YYDKDF (reference sequence).

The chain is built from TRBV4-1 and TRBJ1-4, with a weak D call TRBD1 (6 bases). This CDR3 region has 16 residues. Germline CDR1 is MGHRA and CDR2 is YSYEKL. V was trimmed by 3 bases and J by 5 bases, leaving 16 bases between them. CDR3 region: CASSHSGQILNEKLFF. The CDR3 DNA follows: TGCGCCAGCAGCCACTCTGGACAGATCTTGAATGAAAAACTGTTTTTT.

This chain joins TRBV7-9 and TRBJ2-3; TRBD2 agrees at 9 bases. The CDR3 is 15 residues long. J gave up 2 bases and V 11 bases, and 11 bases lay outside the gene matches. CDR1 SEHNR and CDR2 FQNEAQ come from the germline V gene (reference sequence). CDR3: CARTGPSGNTDTQYF. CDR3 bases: TGTGCCCGGACCGGTCCTAGCGGGAACACAGATACGCAGTATTTT.

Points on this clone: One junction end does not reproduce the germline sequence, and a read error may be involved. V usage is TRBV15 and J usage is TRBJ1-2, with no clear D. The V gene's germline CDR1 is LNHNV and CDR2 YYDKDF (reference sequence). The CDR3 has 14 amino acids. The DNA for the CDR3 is TGTGCCACCGCTATCGGCAGTGGCGACTATAGCTACACCTTC. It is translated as CATAIGSGDYSYTF. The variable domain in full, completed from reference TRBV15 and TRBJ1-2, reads DAMVIQNPRYQVTQFGKPVTLSCSQTLNHNVMYWYQQKSSQAPKLLFHYYDKDFNNEADTPDNFQSRRPNTSFCFLDIRSPGLGDTAMYLCATAIGSGDYSYTFGSGTRLTVV.

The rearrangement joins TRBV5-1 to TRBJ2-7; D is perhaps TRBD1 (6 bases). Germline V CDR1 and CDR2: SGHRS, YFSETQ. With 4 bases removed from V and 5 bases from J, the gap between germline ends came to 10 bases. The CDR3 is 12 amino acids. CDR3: CASSPDSHEQYF. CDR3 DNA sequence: TGCGCCAGCAGCCCGGACAGCCACGAGCAGTACTTC.

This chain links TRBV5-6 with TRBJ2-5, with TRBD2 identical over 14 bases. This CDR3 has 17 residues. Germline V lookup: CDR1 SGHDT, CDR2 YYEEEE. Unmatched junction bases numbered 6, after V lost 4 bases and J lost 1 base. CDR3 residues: CASSAGTSGGIQETQYF. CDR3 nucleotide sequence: TGTGCCAGCAGCGCGGGGACTAGCGGGGGCATCCAAGAGACCCAGTACTTC.